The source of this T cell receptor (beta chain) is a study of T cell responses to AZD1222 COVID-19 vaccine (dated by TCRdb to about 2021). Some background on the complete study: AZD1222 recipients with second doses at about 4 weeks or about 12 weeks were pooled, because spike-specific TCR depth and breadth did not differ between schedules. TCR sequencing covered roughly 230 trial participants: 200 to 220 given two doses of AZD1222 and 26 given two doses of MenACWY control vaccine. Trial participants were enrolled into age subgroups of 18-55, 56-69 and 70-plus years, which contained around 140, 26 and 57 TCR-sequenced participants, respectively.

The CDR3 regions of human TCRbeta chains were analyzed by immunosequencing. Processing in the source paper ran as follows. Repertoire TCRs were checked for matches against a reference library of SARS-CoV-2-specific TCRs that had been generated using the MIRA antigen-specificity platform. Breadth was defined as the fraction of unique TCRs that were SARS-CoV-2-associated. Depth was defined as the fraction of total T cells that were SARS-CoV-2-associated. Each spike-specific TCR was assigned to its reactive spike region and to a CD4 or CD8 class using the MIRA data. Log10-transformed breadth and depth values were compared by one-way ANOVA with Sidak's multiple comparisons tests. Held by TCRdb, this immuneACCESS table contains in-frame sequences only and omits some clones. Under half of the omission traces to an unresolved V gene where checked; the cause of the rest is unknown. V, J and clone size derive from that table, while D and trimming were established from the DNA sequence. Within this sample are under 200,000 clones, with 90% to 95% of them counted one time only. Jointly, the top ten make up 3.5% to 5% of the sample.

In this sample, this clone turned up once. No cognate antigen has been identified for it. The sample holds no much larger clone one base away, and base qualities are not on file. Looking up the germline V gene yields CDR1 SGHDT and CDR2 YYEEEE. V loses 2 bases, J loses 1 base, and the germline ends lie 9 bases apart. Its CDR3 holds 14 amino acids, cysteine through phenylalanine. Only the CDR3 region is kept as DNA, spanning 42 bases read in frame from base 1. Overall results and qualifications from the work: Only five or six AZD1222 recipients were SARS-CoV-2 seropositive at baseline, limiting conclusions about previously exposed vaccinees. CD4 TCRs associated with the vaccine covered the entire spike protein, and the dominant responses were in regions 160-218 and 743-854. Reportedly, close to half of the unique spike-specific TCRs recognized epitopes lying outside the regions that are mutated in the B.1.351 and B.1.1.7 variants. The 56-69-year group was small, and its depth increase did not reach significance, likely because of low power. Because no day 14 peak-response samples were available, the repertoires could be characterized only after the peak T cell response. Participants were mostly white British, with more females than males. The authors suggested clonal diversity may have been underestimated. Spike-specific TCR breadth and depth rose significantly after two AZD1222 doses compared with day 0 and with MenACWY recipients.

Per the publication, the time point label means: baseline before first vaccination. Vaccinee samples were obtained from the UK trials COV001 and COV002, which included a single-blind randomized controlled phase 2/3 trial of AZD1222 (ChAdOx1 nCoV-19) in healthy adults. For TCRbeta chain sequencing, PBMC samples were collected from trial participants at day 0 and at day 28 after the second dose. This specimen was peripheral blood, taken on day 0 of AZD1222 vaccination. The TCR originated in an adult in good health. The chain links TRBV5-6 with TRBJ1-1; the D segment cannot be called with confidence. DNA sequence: TGTGCCAGCAGCTTTATCACTCAGAACACTGAAGCTTTCTTT. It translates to CASSFITQNTEAFF.